This T cell receptor (beta chain) was identified during a study of breast tumors, draining lymph nodes, adjacent tissues (dated by TCRdb to about 2016). Concerning the study at large: In breast cancer patients, the study compared the TCR beta repertoires of tumor, adjacent nontumor tissue and axillary lymph nodes. The study aimed to assess the relationships and possible T-cell exchange between tumor, surrounding tissue and draining lymph node repertoires in human breast cancer.

V loses 7 bases at its end and J loses 0 bases; junction bases beyond the gene matches: 7. The CDR3 measures 15 amino acids from cysteine to phenylalanine. Here the CDR3 DNA is all that survives: 45 bases in frame from base 1. The germline V gene (reference sequence) provides CDR1 MNHNY and CDR2 SVGAGI. Results the study describes overall, beyond this receptor: In luminal-like breast cancer, tumor and nontumor tissue repertoires resembled each other significantly more than in basal-like breast cancer. Tumor T-cell repertoires showed less diversity than lymph node repertoires and more diversity than nontumor tissue repertoires, and tumor T-cell repertoires showed preferential V and J gene usage. A scenario in which most tumor T cells derive from the lymph node and then expand within tumor tissue was judged to be consistent with the data. Rather than being directly demonstrated, the conclusion that tumor T cells originate in lymph nodes was presented as consistent with a hypothesis.

The instrument given in TCRdb is Illumina HiSeq 2000. Multiplex PCR amplification was used to build the TCR beta chain libraries. High-throughput sequencing was used to analyze the amplified TCR beta chain products. The public reads were reanalyzed by TCRdb: fastp trimming at Q25, MiXCR alignment, in-frame beta chains only. CDR3 protein sequences are deduplicated, and each keeps its most common genes and DNA. The sample table contains some 200,000 distinct CDR3 sequences; only one count was recorded for around 29% of them. The ten biggest clones cover approximately 4.3% of the sample. This clonotype appeared a few times. Its antigen remains undetermined. No per-base quality is available; no much larger clone lies one base away. The lymph node samples were taken from the axillary draining lymph nodes of breast cancer patients.

The clonotype originates from a female donor with breast cancer. Some clones in this sample may be carry-over from other donors' samples. The sequence links TRBV6-6 to TRBJ2-7; 9 junctional bases match TRBD1. Specimen: axillary lymph node tissue. The bases are TGTGCCAGCACCCCCGGGGGACAGGGCTCCTACGAGCAGTACTTC. This yields the protein CASTPGGQGSYEQYF.